This TCR beta chain emerged from a study of PD-1 blockade in classical Hodgkin lymphoma. Here immunoSEQ multiplex PCR was the method, and the copy in TCRdb shows in-frame clones only, minus some. The profile shows 25,000 to 35,000 clones, over 75% of them singletons. J was trimmed by 1 base and V by 3 bases; bases with no gene match: 9. The CDR3 totals 17 residues. Germline assignment: CDR1 SEHNR and CDR2 FQNEAQ (reference sequence). Study-wide points: Complete responders had baseline diversity similar to newly diagnosed patients. Repertoires differed for reasons still undefined, possibly disease activity or prior therapy. Healthy donors reportedly exceeded newly diagnosed patients in baseline TCR diversity.

As for this clone: Its specificity is unknown.

After autologous stem cell transplantation all patients relapsed, and prior brentuximab vedotin exposure differed between cohorts. It was by magnetic negative selection that CD4+ T cells were purified from thawed PBMCs. The material sequenced was CD4+ T cells from blood, taken at baseline. This clonotype was sampled from a human donor with classical Hodgkin lymphoma. This chain links TRBV7-9 with TRBJ2-7, with 10 bases lining up with TRBD2. CDR3 DNA: TGTGCCAGCAGCTTTGAAAAGCGGGAGGGCCGATCCTACGAGCAGTACTTC. This encodes CASSFEKREGRSYEQYF.